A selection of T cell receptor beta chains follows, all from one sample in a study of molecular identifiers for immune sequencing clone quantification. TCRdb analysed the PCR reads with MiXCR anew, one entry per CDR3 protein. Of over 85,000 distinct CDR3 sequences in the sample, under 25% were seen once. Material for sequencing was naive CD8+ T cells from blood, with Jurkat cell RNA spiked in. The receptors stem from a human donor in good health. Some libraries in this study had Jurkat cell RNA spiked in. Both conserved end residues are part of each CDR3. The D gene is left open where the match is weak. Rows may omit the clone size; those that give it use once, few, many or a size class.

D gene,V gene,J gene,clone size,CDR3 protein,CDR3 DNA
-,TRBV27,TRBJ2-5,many,CASSWRAGGETQYF,TGTGCCAGCAGCTGGCGGGCAGGCGGGGAGACCCAGTACTTC
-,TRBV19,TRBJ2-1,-,CASSSWSSSYNEQFF,TGTGCCAGTAGTAGTTGGTCCAGCTCCTACAATGAGCAGTTCTTC
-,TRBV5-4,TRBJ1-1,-,CASSSWGVGTEAFF,TGTGCCAGCAGCTCCTGGGGAGTGGGCACTGAAGCTTTCTTT
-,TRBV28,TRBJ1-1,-,CATGFPGTNTEAFF,TGTGCCACGGGGTTTCCGGGTACGAACACTGAAGCTTTCTTT
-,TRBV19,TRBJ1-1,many,CASSMIKNTEAFF,TGTGCCAGTAGTATGATTAAGAACACTGAAGCTTTCTTT
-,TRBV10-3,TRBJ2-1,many,CAISVGAGSYNEQFF,TGTGCCATCAGTGTTGGGGCAGGGTCCTACAATGAGCAGTTCTTC
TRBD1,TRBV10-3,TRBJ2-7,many,CAISESRQGSYEQYF,TGTGCCATCAGTGAGTCCCGACAGGGTTCCTACGAGCAGTACTTC
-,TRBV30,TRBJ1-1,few,CARSRGNTEAFF,TGTGCCCGGAGCCGGGGGAACACTGAAGCTTTCTTT
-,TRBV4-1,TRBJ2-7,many,CASSAAEAYEQYF,TGCGCCAGCAGCGCGGCAGAAGCCTACGAGCAGTACTTC
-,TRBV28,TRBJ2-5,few,CASSSPGRQQETRYF,TGTGCCAGCAGTTCGCCGGGACGGCAGCAAGAGACCCGGTACTTC